The 15 T cell receptor beta chains below all came from one sample that was sequenced in a study of tumor-infiltrating lymphocytes in primary liver carcinoma. Researchers drew blood RNA from unsorted whole blood and extracted germline DNA as well. Making TCR beta cDNA involved around 500 ng total RNA and a constant-region primer. Slightly modified ARM-PCR served as the procedure for the TCR beta libraries. These libraries came from three rounds of nested multiplex PCR. Investigators reported that the first two PCR rounds, at 10 cycles each, used TRBV1-TRBV30 forward primers with a C-beta reverse primer. MiXCR, run by TCRdb on the multiplex PCR reads, gives a single entry per CDR3 protein. The sample lists fewer than 350,000 distinct CDR3 sequences, 65% occurring once. Sequencing was carried out using peripheral blood. The receptors originated from a man in his forties or fifties with primary liver carcinoma and hepatitis B virus infection.

The gene calls are TRBV6-2 or TRBV6-3 and TRBJ2-1, with D unresolved. The CDR3 runs 14 residues. CDR1 and CDR2 from the germline V gene are MNHEY and SVGEGT. V was cut by 5 bases and J by 7 bases, with 15 bases left in between. DNA of the CDR3: TGTGCCAGCAGTCAAGACTCATACCGGAATGAGCAGTTCTTC. Residues: CASSQDSYRNEQFF.

With regard to this clonotype: A much larger clonotype is one base distant, so this may be a read error. The chain joins TRBV29-1 to TRBJ2-2, with 7 bases fitting TRBD2. CDR3 length: 16 residues. Germline V gene data show CDR1 as SQVTM and CDR2 as ANQGSEA. The trim removed 7 bases at V and 5 bases at J, leaving 16 bases unmatched. The CDR3 sequence is CSAGGPGAGLTGELFF. The CDR3 nucleotides are TGCAGCGCTGGCGGTCCCGGAGCGGGACTTACCGGGGAGCTGTTTTTT.

In this sample, this clonotype turned up once. The CDR3 does not end in the conserved phenylalanine or tryptophan, so this is likely a read error. The rearrangement uses TRBV5-4 and TRBJ2-3, with 8 bases that match TRBD2. There are 17 residues in the CDR3. V gave up 4 bases and J gave up 5 bases; unmatched junction bases: 15. Per germline, CDR1 SGHNT and CDR2 YYREEE (reference sequence). In nucleotides, the CDR3 is TGTGCCAGCAGCCCTCCGGCTAGCGGGCAGGCAAGAGATACGCAGTATTTG. Translated: CASSPPASGQARDTQYL.

The sample holds a few counts of this clonotype. A much more abundant neighbour one base away suggests this may be a read error. The V call is TRBV4-1, the J call TRBJ2-1, with D perhaps matching TRBD1 (5 bases). This CDR3 comprises 14 residues. The germline gives CDR1 MGHRA, CDR2 YSYEKL. DNA of the CDR3: TGCGCCAGCAGCCAAGATTGGGGCACCAATGTGCAGTTCTTC. It specifies CASSQDWGTNVQFF.

This clonotype was detected many times. The chain employs TRBV4-3 and TRBJ2-2; the D is unclear. Looked up from germline, CDR1 is LGHNA and CDR2 is YSLEER. The CDR3 loop spans 13 amino acids. V was clipped by 0 bases and J by 8 bases, with 7 bases between them. DNA for the CDR3: TGCGCCAGCAGCCAAGACTTGGGAGGGGAGCTGTTTTTT. It encodes CASSQDLGGELFF.

The chain recombines TRBV28 with TRBJ2-7; D not resolved. V lost 6 bases, J lost 0 bases, and 12 bases lay in between. The CDR3 runs to 14 residues. Germline V gene data show CDR1 as MDHEN and CDR2 as SYDVKM. CDR3 bases: TGTGCCAGCAGAGGGATTCGGAGCTCCTACGAGCAGTACTTC. Protein sequence: CASRGIRSSYEQYF.

The chain combines TRBV6-1 with TRBJ2-7; 10 nucleotides align to TRBD2. The CDR3 has 14 residues. With V trimmed by 6 bases and J by 5 bases, 7 bases remained unmatched. CDR1 and CDR2 (germline): MNHNS, SASEGT. The DNA of the CDR3 is TGTGCCAGCAGAATTAGCGGGAGGAGGGACGAGCAGTACTTC. Its protein is CASRISGRRDEQYF.

On this clonotype itself: One base away lies a much larger clone, so this may be a sequencing read error. The CDR3 sequence: CASKGGRGNQPQHF. CDR3 in DNA: TGTGCCAGCAAGGGAGGACGAGGGAATCAGCCCCAGCATTTT. This chain links TRBV12-3 or TRBV12-4 with TRBJ1-5; D not certain. The CDR3 covers 14 residues. Trimming stripped 7 bases from V and 4 bases from J, with 14 bases between.

The chain uses TRBV18 and TRBJ1-1; 10 nucleotides line up with TRBD1. The CDR3 loop spans 14 amino acids. J was trimmed by 7 bases and V by 4 bases; bases with no gene match: 6. The germline CDR1 and CDR2 sequences are KGHSH and LQKENI. The CDR3 region is CASSQNGQGDEAFF. The CDR3 nucleotides are TGTGCCAGCTCACAAAATGGACAGGGGGATGAAGCTTTCTTT.

J is TRBJ2-5 and V is TRBV29-1; 8 nucleotides agree with TRBD1. The CDR3 is 12 residues long. V lost 8 bases and J lost 5; bases outside the gene matches: 7. Germline CDR1 and CDR2: SQVTM and ANQGSEA. CDR3 nucleotides: TGCAGCAGGGACAGGATAGGGGAGACCCAGTACTTC. This gives the protein CSRDRIGETQYF. The full variable domain, rest sourced from reference TRBV29-1 and TRBJ2-5, is SAVISQKPSRDICQRGTSLTIQCQVDSQVTMMFWYRQQPGQSLTLIATANQGSEATYESGFVIDKFPISRPNLTFSTLTVSNMSPEDSSIYLCSRDRIGETQYFGPGTRLLVL.

A remark on this clonotype: Being one base from a much bigger clone, this may be a read error. The chain uses TRBV4-3 and TRBJ1-2, with D possibly matching TRBD1 (5 bases). V gave up 0 bases and J gave up 10 bases, with 12 bases separating them. The germline gives CDR1 LGHNA, CDR2 YSLEER. The CDR3 length is 13 residues. The CDR3 protein is CASSQDRVQDYTF. The CDR3 DNA is TGCGCCAGCAGCCAAGACAGGGTACAAGACTACACCTTC.

This clonotype was recorded once. Just one base apart from a much larger clone, this may be a read error. The chain links TRBV4-1 to TRBJ2-7, with 10 bases lining up with TRBD2. The CDR3 has 16 residues. The germline V gene has CDR1 MGHRA and CDR2 YSYEKL. In DNA, the CDR3 is TGCGCCGGCAGCCCCCGGACTAGCGGTAGCTCCTACGAGCAGTACTTC. Its protein product is CAGSPRTSGSSYEQYF.

This clonotype occurred many times. The chain uses TRBV11-2 and TRBJ2-7; D not resolved. The CDR3 sequence is 13 residues long. Looked up from germline, CDR1 is SGHAT and CDR2 is FQNNGV. Between the trimmed V and J ends, which lost 3 bases and 5 bases, there was a span of 11 bases. CDR3 coding DNA: TGTGCCAGCAGCTTGTCCGTTCGGCACGAGCAGTACTTC. Residues: CASSLSVRHEQYF.

Notes on this clonotype: This may be a read error, as it is one base from a much larger clone. V and J are TRBV6-2 or TRBV6-3 and TRBJ2-1; possible D gene TRBD2, 6 bases. From germline, CDR1 is MNHEY and CDR2 SVGEGT. The CDR3 has 16 amino acids. The CDR3 coding sequence is TGTGCCGGCAGTTCCCTCGATTATCGGAGGGTCAATGAGCAGTTCTTC. Encoded protein: CAGSSLDYRRVNEQFF.

Ten or more counts support this clonotype. The CDR3 here is CASSSPHGTLLSEAFF. CDR3 in DNA: TGTGCCAGCAGTTCCCCCCACGGGACATTGCTCTCGGAAGCTTTCTTT. The rearrangement uses TRBV6-2 or TRBV6-3 and TRBJ1-1; tentative D call: TRBD1 (6 bases). V was clipped by 4 bases and J by 8 bases, with 23 bases between them. The CDR3 sequence is 16 residues long. The germline V gene has CDR1 MNHEY and CDR2 SVGEGT.